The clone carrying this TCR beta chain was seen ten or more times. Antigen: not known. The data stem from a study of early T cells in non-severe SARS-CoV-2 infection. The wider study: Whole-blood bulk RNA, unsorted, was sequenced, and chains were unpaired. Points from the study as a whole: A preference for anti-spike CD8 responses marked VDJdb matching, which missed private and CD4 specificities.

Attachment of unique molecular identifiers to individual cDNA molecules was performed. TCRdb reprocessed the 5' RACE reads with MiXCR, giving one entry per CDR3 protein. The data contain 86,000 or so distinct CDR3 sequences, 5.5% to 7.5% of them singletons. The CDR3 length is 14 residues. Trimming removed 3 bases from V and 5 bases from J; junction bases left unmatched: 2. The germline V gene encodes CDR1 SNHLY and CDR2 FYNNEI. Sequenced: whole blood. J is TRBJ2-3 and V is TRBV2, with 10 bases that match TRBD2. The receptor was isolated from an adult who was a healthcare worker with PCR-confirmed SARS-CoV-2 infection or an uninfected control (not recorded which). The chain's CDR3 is CASSDSGGRDTQYF. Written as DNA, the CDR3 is TGTGCCAGCAGTGATAGCGGGGGGAGAGATACGCAGTATTTT.